Below, 32 T cell receptor beta chains from the same sample are listed, as sequenced in a study of CD8+ T cells in alopecia areata. As to treatment: oral pan-JAK inhibitor, 5-10 mg twice daily. RNA extraction and reverse transcription yielded cDNA as sequencing template. Repertoires were generated with immunoSEQ multiplex PCR, while TCRdb's copy carries only in-frame clones and drops some. The table shows over 150,000 clones, with around 60% occurring only once. The sample in question was CD4+ T cells sorted from blood, obtained at week 4, from a patient treated with tofacitinib. These receptor sequences come from a human donor with alopecia areata.

The chain couples TRBV4-1 to TRBJ2-1; either TRBD1 or TRBD2 may fit D (6 bases each). CDR1 is MGHRA, CDR2 YSYEKL, per germline. The CDR3 consists of 15 residues. The V and J ends lost 4 bases and 6 bases respectively, with 16 bases between them. The CDR3 nucleotides read TGCGCCAGCAGCCCTTATTCAGGGGACTTCAATGAGCAGTTCTTC. Amino acids: CASSPYSGDFNEQFF.

The chain links TRBV28 to TRBJ1-1; D gene unclear. The CDR3 runs 15 residues. Trimming pared 4 bases from V and 1 base from J, leaving 13 bases between. Germline V gene lookup returns CDR1 MDHEN and CDR2 SYDVKM. The CDR3 is CASSSGSLGNTEAFF. In nucleotides, the CDR3 is TGTGCCAGCAGTTCCGGATCACTAGGGAACACTGAAGCTTTCTTT.

On this clone itself: This CDR3 is also generated by other DNA sequences in the sample. The rearrangement joins TRBV5-1 to TRBJ2-3, with D unresolved. In germline, CDR1 is SGHRS, CDR2 YFSETQ. V lost 0 bases and J 2 bases, leaving 1 base between the germline ends. This CDR3 contains 12 residues. The DNA for the CDR3 is TGCGCCAGCAGCTTGGCCACAGATACGCAGTATTTT. This encodes CASSLATDTQYF.

The chain employs TRBV30 and TRBJ1-5; possible D gene TRBD1, 6 bases. This CDR3 has 14 amino acids. The V end was cut by 3 bases, the J end by 7 bases, with 16 bases between. Germline V gene sequence: CDR1 GTSNPN, CDR2 SVGIG (reference sequence). The CDR3 sequence is CAWSVTGLDQPQHF. The CDR3, as DNA: TGTGCCTGGAGCGTAACAGGGTTGGACCAGCCCCAGCATTTT.

This chain joins TRBV29-1 and TRBJ2-7; 7 bases are shared with TRBD2. Trimming at V came to 6 bases and at J to 2 bases, leaving 10 bases not matched to a gene. CDR1 and CDR2 from the germline V gene are SQVTM and ANQGSEA. This CDR3 contains 14 residues. CDR3 sequence (DNA): TGCAGCGTCCCGCGGACTAGTCATCCCTACGAGCAGTACTTC. This translates into CSVPRTSHPYEQYF.

This clone was seen only a few times. This sequence joins TRBV5-6 and TRBJ1-1; D gene ambiguous. There are 13 residues in the CDR3. Per the germline V gene, CDR1 is SGHDT and CDR2 is YYEEEE. Trimming removed 2 bases at V and 0 bases at J, with 5 bases between. CDR3 protein: CASSLTVNTEAFF. CDR3 sequence (DNA): TGTGCCAGCAGCTTAACGGTGAACACTGAAGCTTTCTTT.

This clone was observed a handful of times. V usage is TRBV20-1 and J usage is TRBJ2-7, with D possibly being TRBD1 or TRBD2 (6 bases each). Germline loops: CDR1 DFQATT, CDR2 SNEGSKA (reference sequence). The CDR3 contains 11 residues. V was cut by 1 base and J by 7 bases, with 8 bases left in between. The CDR3 is CSARGGGEQYF. The CDR3 DNA reads TGCAGTGCTAGAGGAGGGGGGGAGCAGTACTTC.

This clone was observed a handful of times. This chain connects TRBV30 to TRBJ2-2, with 7 nucleotides matching TRBD1. CDR3 length: 14 amino acids. With 0 bases clipped from V and 7 bases from J, the junction kept 5 bases outside the gene matches. Germline V lookup: CDR1 GTSNPN, CDR2 SVGIG (reference sequence). CDR3 sequence: CAWSVKGASGELFF. DNA for the CDR3: TGTGCCTGGAGTGTAAAGGGGGCGAGCGGGGAGCTGTTTTTT.

The rearrangement uses TRBV6-5 and TRBJ2-4; 7 nucleotides line up with TRBD1. This CDR3 comprises 15 residues. V was clipped by 6 bases and J by 0 bases; unmatched bases: 5. CDR1 and CDR2 from the germline V gene are MNHEY and SVGAGI. CDR3 in amino acids: CASRTQGQAKNIQYF. In DNA, the CDR3 is TGTGCCAGCAGGACACAGGGGCAAGCCAAAAACATTCAGTACTTC.

The V call is TRBV7-9, the J call TRBJ2-3; D possibly corresponds to TRBD2 (6 bases). Looked up from germline, CDR1 is SEHNR and CDR2 is FQNEAQ (reference sequence). The CDR3 is made up of 15 amino acids. V was clipped by 5 bases and J by 2 bases, with 14 bases between them. This chain's CDR3 is CASSPGASDTDTQYF. The CDR3, as DNA: TGTGCCAGCAGCCCTGGGGCTAGCGACACAGATACGCAGTATTTT.

This clone was observed a single time. This rearrangement joins TRBV6-6 to TRBJ1-5; TRBD1 agrees at 7 bases. The CDR3 length is 16 residues. Germline CDR1 and CDR2: MNHNY and SVGAGI (reference sequence). Trimming took 2 bases from V and 2 from J; bases not matched to a gene: 6. The CDR3 is CASSYVGRGGNQPQHF. The DNA of the CDR3 is TGTGCCAGCAGTTACGTAGGCAGGGGGGGCAATCAGCCCCAGCATTTT.

The chain combines TRBV28 with TRBJ2-7; D not resolved. The CDR3 runs to 11 residues. Trimming left V 6 bases short and J 0 bases short, with 3 bases between. CDR1 and CDR2 from the germline V gene are MDHEN and SYDVKM. The CDR3 nucleotides are TGTGCCAGCAGGAGCTCCTACGAGCAGTACTTC. Amino acids: CASRSSYEQYF.

This sequence joins TRBV5-1 and TRBJ2-3, with D uncertain. The CDR3 is 14 amino acids. Per the germline V gene, CDR1 is SGHRS and CDR2 is YFSETQ. Trimming pared 0 bases from V and 0 bases from J, leaving 5 bases between. The CDR3 spells CASSLVQSTDTQYF. DNA of the CDR3: TGCGCCAGCAGCTTGGTACAGAGCACAGATACGCAGTATTTT.

V gene TRBV27 combines with J gene TRBJ1-1, with TRBD1 matching 8 bases. The CDR3 runs 14 residues. V gave up 6 bases and J gave up 0 bases; unmatched junction bases: 3. Looked up from germline, CDR1 is MNHEY and CDR2 is SMNVEV (reference sequence). CDR3 bases: TGTGCCAGCAGGACGACAGGGGTGAACACTGAAGCTTTCTTT. Residues: CASRTTGVNTEAFF.

This clone came up a few times. The CDR3 coding sequence is TGTGCCAGCCGACAGGGAGGCTCATACGAGCAGTACTTC. It encodes CASRQGGSYEQYF. This chain connects TRBV25-1 to TRBJ2-7; weak D call: TRBD1 (7 bases). The V and J ends lost 8 bases and 4 bases respectively, with 15 bases between them. The CDR3 spans 13 residues. Germline CDR1 is MGHDK and CDR2 is SYGVNS.

The chain joins TRBV7-2 to TRBJ2-5, with D possibly matching TRBD1 (6 bases). Trimming took off 5 bases at V and 4 bases at J, with 11 bases between the two ends. The germline V gene has CDR1 SGHTA and CDR2 FQGNSA. This CDR3 has 13 amino acids. The CDR3 loop is CASSNGGTETQYF. CDR3 bases: TGTGCCAGCAGCAATGGGGGCACAGAGACCCAGTACTTC. The complete variable domain, with remaining parts taken from reference TRBV7-2 and TRBJ2-5, reads GAGVSQSPSNKVTEKGKDVELRCDPISGHTALYWYRQSLGQGLEFLIYFQGNSAPDKSGLPSDRFSAERTGGSVSTLTIQRTQQEDSAVYLCASSNGGTETQYFGPGTRLLVL.

This chain uses TRBV30 with TRBJ2-5; D is possibly TRBD2 (5 bases). This CDR3 is built from 15 residues. Deletions cut 2 bases from V and 5 bases from J, with 18 bases between. Germline CDR1 reads GTSNPN; CDR2 reads SVGIG (reference sequence). The CDR3 DNA sequence: TGTGCCTGGAGTAGGTTTGAGGGCGTTAGGGAGACCCAGTACTTC. It codes for CAWSRFEGVRETQYF.

This sequence joins TRBV4-3 and TRBJ2-7, with TRBD2 matching over 11 bases. Trimming removed 1 base from V and 1 base from J; junction bases left unmatched: 9. From germline, CDR1 is LGHNA and CDR2 YSLEER. This CDR3 has 18 residues. CDR3: CASSQVPAGTSGSYEQYF. The CDR3 DNA is TGCGCCAGCAGCCAAGTCCCCGCCGGGACTAGCGGTTCCTACGAGCAGTACTTC.

The chain combines TRBV28 with TRBJ1-1; D not resolved. V shed 7 bases and J shed 0 bases, with 9 bases lying between them. The CDR3 totals 13 residues. CDR1 is MDHEN, CDR2 SYDVKM, per germline. This CDR3 reads CASKYAMNTEAFF. Here the CDR3 DNA reads TGTGCCAGCAAGTATGCGATGAACACTGAAGCTTTCTTT.

The gene calls are TRBV29-1 and TRBJ2-4; TRBD2 agrees at 12 bases. Germline V gene sequence: CDR1 SQVTM, CDR2 ANQGSEA. The CDR3 has 16 amino acids. The J segment lost 8 bases and the V segment lost 6 bases, leaving 14 bases of the junction unmatched. DNA of the CDR3: TGCAGCGTGAAGACTAGCGGGAGCCACGGCGGGGACATTCAGTACTTC. It codes for CSVKTSGSHGGDIQYF.

This sequence joins TRBV13 and TRBJ1-1; 8 bases line up with TRBD1. This CDR3 is built from 13 residues. V lost 6 bases to trimming and J lost 4 bases; unmatched junction nucleotides: 4. Germline V gene data show CDR1 as PRHDT and CDR2 as FYEKMQ (reference sequence). This CDR3 reads CASRTGAFTEAFF. CDR3 in DNA: TGTGCCAGCAGGACAGGGGCGTTCACTGAAGCTTTCTTT.

J is TRBJ1-1 and V is TRBV18; D gene uncertain. Trimming left V 5 bases short and J 11 bases short, with 15 bases between. Germline V CDR1 and CDR2: KGHSH, LQKENI. This CDR3 spans 12 amino acids. The CDR3 protein is CASSALGSGAFF. The CDR3 nucleotides are TGTGCCAGCTCAGCCTTGGGGTCTGGCGCTTTCTTT.

This clone has a handful of counts. The rearrangement joins TRBV4-1 to TRBJ2-1; 9 nucleotides agree with TRBD1. V lost 3 bases and J lost 7; bases outside the gene matches: 13. This CDR3 comprises 17 residues. Germline V gene sequence: CDR1 MGHRA, CDR2 YSYEKL. Here the CDR3 DNA reads TGCGCCAGCAGCCAGCCTTTGAGGGACAGGGAAGTTAATGAGCAGTTCTTC. It is translated as CASSQPLRDREVNEQFF.

The J gene is TRBJ2-5, the V gene TRBV23-1; 13 bases match TRBD2. TRBV23-1 is annotated as an ORF whose role is uncertain. The CDR3 sequence is 17 residues long. Unmatched junction bases numbered 6, after V lost 3 bases and J lost 2 bases. CDR3 DNA sequence: TGCGCCAGCAGTCACCTTGGACTAGCGGGGGTTCAAGAGACCCAGTACTTC. Protein sequence: CASSHLGLAGVQETQYF.

This clone was seen more than once but under ten times. This chain uses TRBV9 with TRBJ2-1; possible D gene TRBD2, 6 bases. The CDR3 spans 16 residues. The V gene lost 3 bases and the J gene lost 4 bases, with 17 bases spanning the gap. In germline, CDR1 is SGDLS, CDR2 YYNGEE. The CDR3 is CASSGTRRAPYNEQFF. CDR3 in DNA: TGTGCCAGCAGCGGTACCCGGAGGGCCCCATACAATGAGCAGTTCTTC.

This clone was recorded a few times. J is TRBJ1-2 and V is TRBV29-1; D is uncertain. Germline V gene lookup returns CDR1 SQVTM and CDR2 ANQGSEA. The CDR3 spans 11 residues. Trimming left V 5 bases short and J 3 bases short, with 7 bases between. The chain's CDR3 is CSVQVHYGYTF. Here the CDR3 DNA reads TGCAGCGTTCAGGTTCACTATGGCTACACCTTC.

The chain uses TRBV7-2 and TRBJ2-1, with 7 bases aligning to TRBD1. The CDR3 loop spans 11 amino acids. V was pared by 8 bases and J by 9 bases, with 4 bases of the junction left unmatched. Germline V CDR1 and CDR2: SGHTA, FQGNSA. Here the CDR3 reads CASAGDSEQFF. CDR3 nucleotide sequence: TGTGCCAGCGCTGGGGACAGTGAGCAGTTCTTC.

The sample holds a few counts of this clone. The rearrangement uses TRBV29-1 and TRBJ2-7; maybe TRBD1 (6 bases). Per the germline V gene, CDR1 is SQVTM and CDR2 is ANQGSEA. The CDR3 extends over 12 amino acids. V was pared by 4 bases and J by 9 bases, with 16 bases between. CDR3 residues: CSVVDSPGRQYF. Here the CDR3 DNA reads TGCAGCGTTGTGGACAGCCCTGGGCGGCAGTACTTC.

This clone was observed a few times. The chain links TRBV4-1 to TRBJ1-2, with D perhaps TRBD1 (6 bases). V was shortened by 0 bases and J by 8 bases, with 16 bases between the two germline ends. CDR1 and CDR2 (germline): MGHRA, YSYEKL. There are 15 residues in the CDR3. The CDR3 sequence is CASSQDQGSPPGYTF. CDR3 nucleotides: TGCGCCAGCAGCCAAGATCAGGGGAGCCCGCCGGGCTACACCTTC.

This clone was detected a few times. The CDR3 DNA reads as TGTGCCAGCAGCTTAGGCGCTAGGGGCTACAATGAGCAGTTCTTC. Protein: CASSLGARGYNEQFF. The chain combines TRBV7-2 with TRBJ2-1, with a tentative D call TRBD1 (5 bases). Germline CDR1 is SGHTA and CDR2 is FQGNSA. Trimming stripped 1 base from V and 3 bases from J, with 10 bases between. The CDR3 has 15 residues.

This chain connects TRBV19 to TRBJ1-2, with TRBD1 matching 11 bases. The germline V gene encodes CDR1 LNHDA and CDR2 SQIVND (reference sequence). The ends lost 7 bases at V and 6 bases at J; junction bases unmatched: 7. This CDR3 has 14 amino acids. This CDR3 is CASIRTGGVNGYTF. The DNA for the CDR3 is TGTGCCAGTATTCGGACAGGGGGCGTCAATGGCTACACCTTC.

This clone was seen a few times. V and J are TRBV7-2 and TRBJ2-1; D is uncertain. Germline CDR1 SGHTA, CDR2 FQGNSA. There are 16 residues in the CDR3. V was trimmed by 1 base and J by 2 bases, leaving 12 bases between them. CDR3 in DNA: TGTGCCAGCAGCTTAGTGGGGTCGGGTGCCTACAATGAGCAGTTCTTC. The encoded protein is CASSLVGSGAYNEQFF.